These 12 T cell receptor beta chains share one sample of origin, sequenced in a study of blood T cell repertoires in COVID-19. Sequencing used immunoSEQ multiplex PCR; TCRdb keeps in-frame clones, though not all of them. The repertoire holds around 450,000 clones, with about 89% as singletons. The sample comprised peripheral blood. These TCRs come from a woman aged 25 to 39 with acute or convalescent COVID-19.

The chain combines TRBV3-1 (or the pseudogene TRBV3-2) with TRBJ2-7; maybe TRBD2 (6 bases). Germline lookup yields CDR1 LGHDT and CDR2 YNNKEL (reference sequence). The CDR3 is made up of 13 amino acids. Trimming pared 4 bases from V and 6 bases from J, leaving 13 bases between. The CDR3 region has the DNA TGTGCCAGCAGCCGGACTACAGCCCTCGAGCAGTACTTC. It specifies CASSRTTALEQYF.

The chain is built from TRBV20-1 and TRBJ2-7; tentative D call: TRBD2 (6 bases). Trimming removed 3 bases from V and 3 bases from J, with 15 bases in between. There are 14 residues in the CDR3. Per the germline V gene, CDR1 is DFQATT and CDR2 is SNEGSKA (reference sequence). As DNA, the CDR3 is TGCAGTGCTAGTCGTAGCGGCGACAGCTACGAGCAGTACTTC. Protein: CSASRSGDSYEQYF.

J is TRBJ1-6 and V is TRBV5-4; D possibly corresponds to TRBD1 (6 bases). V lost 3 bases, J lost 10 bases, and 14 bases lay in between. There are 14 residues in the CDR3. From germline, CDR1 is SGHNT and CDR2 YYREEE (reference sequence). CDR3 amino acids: CASSSTGYGSPLHF. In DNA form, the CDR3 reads TGTGCCAGCAGCTCCACAGGGTATGGATCACCCCTCCACTTT.

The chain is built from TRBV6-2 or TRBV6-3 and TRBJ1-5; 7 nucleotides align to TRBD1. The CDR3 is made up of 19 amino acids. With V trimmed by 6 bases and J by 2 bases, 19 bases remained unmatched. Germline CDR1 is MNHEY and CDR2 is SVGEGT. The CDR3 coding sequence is TGTGCCAGCAGCTCCTCCGACAGGGTCGAGGAGTTCGGCAATCAGCCCCAGCATTTT. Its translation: CASSSSDRVEEFGNQPQHF.

The DNA of the CDR3 is TGTGCCAGCAGCGGGGACCTAAGCGGGGGCAACACCGGGGAGCTGTTTTTT. Translated, it gives CASSGDLSGGNTGELFF. This chain links TRBV9 with TRBJ2-2, with 8 bases matching TRBD2. V lost 3 bases and J lost 2; bases outside the gene matches: 9. The CDR3 has 17 residues. Germline-derived CDR1 and CDR2 are SGDLS and YYNGEE.

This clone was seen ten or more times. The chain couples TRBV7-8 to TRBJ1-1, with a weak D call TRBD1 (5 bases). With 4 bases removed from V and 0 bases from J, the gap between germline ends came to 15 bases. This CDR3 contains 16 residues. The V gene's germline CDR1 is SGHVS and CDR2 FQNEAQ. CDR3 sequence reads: CASSSNPTDMNTEAFF. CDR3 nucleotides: TGTGCCAGCAGCTCGAATCCGACAGACATGAACACTGAAGCTTTCTTT.

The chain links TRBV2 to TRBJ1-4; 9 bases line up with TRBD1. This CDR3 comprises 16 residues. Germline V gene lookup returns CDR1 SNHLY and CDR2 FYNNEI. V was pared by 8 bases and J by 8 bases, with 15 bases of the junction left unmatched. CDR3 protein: CASRITRTGVGEKLFF. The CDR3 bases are TGTGCCAGCCGAATTACCCGGACAGGGGTGGGCGAAAAACTGTTTTTT.

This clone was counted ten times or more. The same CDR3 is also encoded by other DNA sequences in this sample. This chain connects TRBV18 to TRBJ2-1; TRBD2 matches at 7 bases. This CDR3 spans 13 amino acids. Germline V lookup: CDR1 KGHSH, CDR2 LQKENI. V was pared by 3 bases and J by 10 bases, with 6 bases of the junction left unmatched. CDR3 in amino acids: CASSPQGGEEQFF. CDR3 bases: TGTGCCAGCTCACCGCAGGGAGGGGAAGAGCAGTTCTTC. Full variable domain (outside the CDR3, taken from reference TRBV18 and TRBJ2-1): NAGVMQNPRHLVRRRGQEARLRCSPMKGHSHVYWYRQLPEEGLKFMVYLQKENIIDESGMPKERFSAEFPKEGPSILRIQQVVRGDSAAYFCASSPQGGEEQFFGPGTRLTVL.

DNA of the CDR3: TGCGCCAGCAGCGTTGGACAGGGGGGCTACGAGCAGTACTTC. It yields the protein CASSVGQGGYEQYF. This sequence joins TRBV5-1 and TRBJ2-7, with 10 bases that match TRBD1. Losses at the gene ends were 4 bases for V and 3 bases for J; bases not matched to a gene: 4. CDR1 SGHRS and CDR2 YFSETQ come from the germline V gene. The CDR3 length is 14 residues.

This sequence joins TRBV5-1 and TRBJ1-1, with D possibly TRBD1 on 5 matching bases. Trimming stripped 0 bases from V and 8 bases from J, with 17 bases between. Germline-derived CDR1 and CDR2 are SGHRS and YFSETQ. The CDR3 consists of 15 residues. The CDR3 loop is CASSLDQGALIEAFF. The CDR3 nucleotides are TGCGCCAGCAGCTTGGATCAAGGGGCGCTTATAGAAGCTTTCTTT.

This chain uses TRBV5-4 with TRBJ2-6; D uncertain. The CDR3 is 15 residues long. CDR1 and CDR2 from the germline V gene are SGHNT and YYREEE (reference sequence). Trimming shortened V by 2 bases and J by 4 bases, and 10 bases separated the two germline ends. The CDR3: CASSFDGSGANVLTF. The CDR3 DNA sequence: TGTGCCAGCAGCTTCGATGGCTCCGGGGCCAACGTCCTGACTTTC.

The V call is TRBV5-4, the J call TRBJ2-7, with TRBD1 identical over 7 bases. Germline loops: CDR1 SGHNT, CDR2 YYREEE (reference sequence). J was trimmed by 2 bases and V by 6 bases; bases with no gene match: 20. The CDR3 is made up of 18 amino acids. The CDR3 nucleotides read TGTGCCAGCAACTTTATTGGCGGCAAACAGACAGGGACCTACGAGCAGTACTTC. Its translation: CASNFIGGKQTGTYEQYF. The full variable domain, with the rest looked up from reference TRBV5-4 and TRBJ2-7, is ETGVTQSPTHLIKTRGQQVTLRCSSQSGHNTVSWYQQALGQGPQFIFQYYREEENGRGNFPPRFSGLQFPNYSSELNVNALELDDSALYLCASNFIGGKQTGTYEQYFGPGTRLTVT.